One sample yielded the 4 T cell receptor beta chains listed below, sequenced in a study of blood T cell repertoires in COVID-19. Here immunoSEQ multiplex PCR was the method, and the copy in TCRdb shows in-frame clones only, minus some. This table has 150,000 to 200,000 clones, about 89% appearing once. The sample was peripheral blood. The receptors stem from a man between 65 and 80 years old with acute or convalescent COVID-19.

CDR3 loop: CASSYRTAQKTQYF. As DNA, the CDR3 is TGTGCCAGCAGTTACCGGACAGCACAAAAGACCCAGTACTTC. The rearrangement uses TRBV6-5 and TRBJ2-5, with TRBD1 as a possible D gene (6 bases). CDR3 length: 14 amino acids. Germline V gene lookup returns CDR1 MNHEY and CDR2 SVGAGI. Trimming took 2 bases from V and 6 from J, leaving 13 bases between them.

The V call is TRBV7-9, the J call TRBJ1-5, with 8 bases fitting TRBD1. V lost 5 bases, J lost 1 base, and 10 bases stayed unmatched. Germline V gene sequence: CDR1 SEHNR, CDR2 FQNEAQ (reference sequence). The CDR3 contains 17 residues. The CDR3 DNA follows: TGTGCCAGCAGCCCGGGCACCGGGACAGGAAGCAATCAGCCCCAGCATTTT. This gives the protein CASSPGTGTGSNQPQHF.

CDR3 coding DNA: TGTGCCAGCAGCTTCCAAGACAGAAATAATTCACCCCTCCACTTT. Residues: CASSFQDRNNSPLHF. The J gene is TRBJ1-6, the V gene TRBV9, with a possible D match to TRBD1 (5 bases). CDR3 length: 15 amino acids. Trimming left V 4 bases short and J 5 bases short, with 13 bases between. In germline, CDR1 is SGDLS, CDR2 YYNGEE.

The rearrangement uses TRBV5-1 and TRBJ2-1; 7 nucleotides agree with TRBD2. CDR3 size: 17 residues. The V gene's germline CDR1 is SGHRS and CDR2 YFSETQ. Germline trimming cut 4 bases from V and 6 bases from J; bases unmatched to any gene: 16. The CDR3 DNA follows: TGCGCCAGCAGCCGGAACCCTACGGGACTACCTACCAATGAGCAGTTCTTC. It yields the protein CASSRNPTGLPTNEQFF.